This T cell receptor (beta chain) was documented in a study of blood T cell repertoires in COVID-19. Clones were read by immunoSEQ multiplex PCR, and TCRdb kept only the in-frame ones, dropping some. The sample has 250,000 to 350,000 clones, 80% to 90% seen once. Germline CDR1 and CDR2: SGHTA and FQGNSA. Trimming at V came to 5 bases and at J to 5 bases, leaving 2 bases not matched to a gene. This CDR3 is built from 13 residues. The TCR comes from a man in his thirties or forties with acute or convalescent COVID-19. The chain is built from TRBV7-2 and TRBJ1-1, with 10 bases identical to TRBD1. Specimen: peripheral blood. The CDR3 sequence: CASSRDRGTEAFF. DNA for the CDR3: TGTGCCAGCAGCCGGGACAGGGGTACTGAAGCTTTCTTT.